This is a list of T cell receptor beta chains from one sample in a study of blood T cell repertoires in COVID-19. Clones were sequenced by immunoSEQ multiplex PCR, and TCRdb holds only the in-frame ones, with some missing. The sample includes 140,000 to 150,000 clones, 85% seen only once; the top ten take roughly 2.9%. Sequenced sample: peripheral blood. The receptors come from a woman in her thirties or forties with active or convalescent COVID-19. Each CDR3 is given with its conserved first and last residue. The D gene is left open where the match is weak. The listing skips clone size in some rows; elsewhere it reads once, few, many or a size class.

V,size,D,J,CDR3,DNA
TRBV4-1,NA,TRBD2,TRBJ2-4,CASSQGGGVPYKNIQYF,TGCGCCAGCAGCCAAGGGGGAGGGGTGCCTTACAAAAACATTCAGTACTTC
TRBV7-9,NA,TRBD1,TRBJ2-7,CASSFGTGGDEQYF,TGTGCCAGCAGCTTTGGGACAGGGGGCGACGAGCAGTACTTC
TRBV4-2,few,NA,TRBJ2-7,CASSQDGSFSDEQYF,TGTGCCAGCAGCCAAGATGGTTCATTCTCAGACGAGCAGTACTTC
TRBV28,NA,TRBD1,TRBJ1-1,CASRGQLNTEAFF,TGTGCCAGCAGGGGACAGTTAAACACTGAAGCTTTCTTT
TRBV5-4,NA,TRBD1,TRBJ1-5,CASSLGQGTYSNQPQHF,TGTGCCAGCAGCTTGGGACAGGGGACCTATTCCAATCAGCCCCAGCATTTT
TRBV2,NA,TRBD1,TRBJ1-2,CVSPRQGALDGYTF,TGTGTATCCCCCCGACAGGGGGCGTTGGATGGCTACACCTTC
TRBV19,NA,NA,TRBJ1-1,CASSSQGPEAFF,TGTGCCAGTAGTTCCCAGGGCCCTGAAGCTTTCTTT
TRBV7-9,NA,NA,TRBJ1-2,CASSLVGDYGYTF,TGTGCCAGCAGCTTAGTGGGAGACTATGGCTACACCTTC
TRBV5-1,NA,TRBD1,TRBJ2-7,CASSSPRDRAAREQYF,TGCGCCAGCAGCTCTCCCCGGGACAGGGCGGCGCGCGAGCAGTACTTC
TRBV5-1,NA,NA,TRBJ1-1,CASSLAPPMNTEAFF,TGCGCCAGCAGCTTGGCCCCCCCTATGAACACTGAAGCTTTCTTT
TRBV28,NA,NA,TRBJ2-7,CAIKGIWGVSGPGYEQYF,TGTGCCATCAAGGGAATTTGGGGCGTGTCTGGCCCAGGATACGAGCAGTACTTC
TRBV7-6,NA,TRBD1,TRBJ2-7,CASSLAPGQGKYEQYF,TGTGCCAGCAGCTTAGCCCCTGGACAGGGGAAGTACGAGCAGTACTTC
TRBV24-1,NA,NA,TRBJ2-5,CATSPAGQETQYF,TGTGCCACCAGCCCCGCGGGCCAAGAGACCCAGTACTTC
TRBV6-1,NA,TRBD2,TRBJ2-3,CASSETLRLAGSTDTQYF,TGTGCCAGCAGTGAAACACTGAGACTAGCGGGGAGCACAGATACGCAGTATTTT
TRBV6-2/TRBV6-3,NA,TRBD1,TRBJ1-1,CASSWRYEGQSMRDTEAFF,TGTGCCAGCAGTTGGCGTTACGAGGGACAGAGCATGAGGGACACTGAAGCTTTCTTT
TRBV7-9,few,TRBD1,TRBJ2-1,CASSLASGQKQFF,TGTGCCAGCAGCTTAGCCTCGGGACAGAAGCAGTTCTTC
TRBV2,NA,NA,TRBJ1-4,CASSDRPKLFF,TGTGCCAGCAGTGACAGGCCAAAACTGTTTTTT
TRBV12-3/TRBV12-4,NA,NA,TRBJ1-1,CASRVGGTEAFF,TGTGCCAGCAGGGTGGGAGGGACTGAAGCTTTCTTT
TRBV7-9,NA,TRBD1,TRBJ1-6,CASSRDRAHYNSPLHF,TGTGCCAGCAGCCGGGACAGGGCCCACTATAATTCACCCCTCCACTTT
TRBV5-4,NA,TRBD1,TRBJ2-5,CASSKGQNWGETQYF,TGTGCCAGCAGCAAGGGACAGAACTGGGGCGAGACCCAGTACTTC
TRBV5-6,NA,TRBD1,TRBJ1-1,CASSVGQVLSRAFF,TGTGCCAGCAGCGTCGGACAGGTTTTAAGCAGAGCTTTCTTT
TRBV4-3,NA,TRBD1,TRBJ2-4,CASSDGSGTENIQYF,TGCGCCAGCAGCGACGGTTCCGGGACAGAAAACATTCAGTACTTC
TRBV3-1/TRBV3-2,NA,NA,TRBJ2-1,CASSQQISDEQFF,TGTGCCAGCAGCCAACAAATATCGGATGAGCAGTTCTTC
TRBV18,NA,TRBD1,TRBJ1-5,CASSSQGANQPQHF,TGTGCCAGCTCATCACAGGGGGCCAATCAGCCCCAGCATTTT
TRBV6-5,NA,TRBD2,TRBJ2-1,CASSFASGRTYNEQFF,TGTGCCAGCAGTTTCGCTAGCGGGAGAACCTACAATGAGCAGTTCTTC
TRBV10-1,NA,TRBD1,TRBJ2-7,CASSDTGTGKQYF,TGCGCCAGCAGTGATACCGGGACAGGGAAGCAGTACTTC
TRBV2,NA,TRBD1,TRBJ2-1,CASNSGGPAYNEQFF,TGTGCCAGCAATTCAGGGGGACCCGCCTACAATGAGCAGTTCTTC
TRBV10-1,NA,NA,TRBJ1-1,CASSESTGMNTEAFF,TGCGCCAGCAGTGAGTCAACAGGGATGAACACTGAAGCTTTCTTT
TRBV5-1,NA,TRBD1,TRBJ1-6,CASSLGDRANSPLHF,TGCGCCAGCAGCTTGGGGGACAGGGCTAATTCACCCCTCCACTTT